Listed below are T cell receptor beta chains from one sample, sequenced in a study of identical twins. TCRdb reprocessed the 5' RACE reads with MiXCR, giving one entry per CDR3 protein. This table has roughly 690,000 distinct CDR3 sequences, approximately 6.1% appearing once. Sequenced sample: naive T cells sorted from blood. The source is a man in his late teens or twenties in good health. Both conserved end residues are part of each CDR3. D genes are given only for firm matches. Clone size appears in some rows only: once, few, many, or a class for an expanded clone.

D gene	V gene	clone size	J gene	CDR3 protein	CDR3 DNA
TRBD1	TRBV7-2	many	TRBJ1-1	CASSFRQGHTEAFF	TGTGCCAGCAGCTTCCGACAGGGCCACACTGAAGCTTTCTTT
-	TRBV20-1	many	TRBJ2-1	CSASNSGPWPLEQFF	TGCAGTGCTAGTAATAGCGGCCCCTGGCCCCTGGAGCAGTTCTTC
TRBD2	TRBV7-8	-	TRBJ2-5	CASSHPRGEETQYF	TGTGCCAGCAGCCACCCCCGGGGGGAAGAGACCCAGTACTTC
-	TRBV10-3	many	TRBJ2-3	CAIQGPDTQYF	TGTGCCATCCAAGGTCCAGATACGCAGTATTTT
TRBD2	TRBV20-1	few	TRBJ2-1	CSARDAGVDDEQFF	TGCAGTGCTAGAGATGCGGGAGTGGACGATGAGCAGTTCTTC
-	TRBV10-3	few	TRBJ1-5	CATYKIQPQHF	TGTGCCACCTACAAGATCCAGCCCCAGCATTTT
-	TRBV7-9	few	TRBJ1-6	CASSLWGRTNNSPLHF	TGTGCCAGCAGCTTATGGGGCAGGACCAATAATTCACCCCTCCACTTT
-	TRBV7-2	many	TRBJ2-1	CASSLQGRGAEQFF	TGTGCCAGCAGCTTACAAGGGCGTGGTGCTGAGCAGTTCTTC
-	TRBV20-1	-	TRBJ2-3	CSASGQGGLGTQYF	TGCAGTGCTAGTGGGCAGGGAGGCTTGGGAACGCAGTATTTT
-	TRBV11-2	few	TRBJ2-3	CASSLIAGARMGGDTQYF	TGTGCCAGCAGCTTAATTGCAGGGGCGCGGATGGGGGGAGATACGCAGTATTTT
-	TRBV5-1	many	TRBJ2-3	CASNLHGQLSTDTQYF	TGCGCCAGCAACCTGCACGGACAGCTATCCACAGATACGCAGTATTTT
-	TRBV2	few	TRBJ1-5	CASQDSFSNQPQHF	TGTGCCAGCCAGGACAGTTTTAGCAATCAGCCCCAGCATTTT
TRBD2	TRBV20-1	-	TRBJ2-1	CSARLAGGGEQFF	TGCAGTGCGAGACTAGCGGGTGGCGGTGAGCAGTTCTTC
-	TRBV25-1	few	TRBJ2-7	CASEDGSSYEQYF	TGTGCCAGCGAGGACGGTAGCTCCTACGAGCAGTACTTC
-	TRBV2	-	TRBJ2-1	CASLAISLNNEQFF	TGTGCCAGCTTAGCGATATCACTTAACAATGAGCAGTTCTTC
TRBD2	TRBV6-2/TRBV6-3	many	TRBJ2-2	CASSVVAGTGELFF	TGTGCCAGCAGTGTAGTAGCGGGAACCGGGGAGCTGTTTTTT
-	TRBV20-1	many	TRBJ2-3	CSAPRTDTQYF	TGCAGTGCTCCACGCACAGATACGCAGTATTTT
TRBD1	TRBV12-3/TRBV12-4	many	TRBJ2-7	CASTWDRGDYEQYF	TGTGCCAGCACCTGGGACAGGGGGGACTACGAGCAGTACTTC
TRBD1	TRBV3-1	many	TRBJ2-1	CASSQRDRRFF	TGTGCCAGCAGCCAACGGGACAGGCGGTTCTTC
TRBD1	TRBV5-6	many	TRBJ2-5	CASSRTGKETQYF	TGTGCCAGCAGCCGGACAGGGAAAGAGACCCAGTACTTC
TRBD2	TRBV4-2	few	TRBJ2-1	CASSQIAGLGNEQFF	TGTGCCAGCAGCCAGATAGCGGGGTTGGGCAATGAGCAGTTCTTC
-	TRBV7-8	few	TRBJ2-7	CASSIDLYEQYF	TGTGCCAGCAGCATAGATCTCTACGAGCAGTACTTC
-	TRBV18	-	TRBJ2-3	CASSPTVLGTDTQYF	TGTGCCAGCTCACCCACGGTACTGGGCACAGATACGCAGTATTTT
TRBD1	TRBV18	-	TRBJ2-4	CASSGRDRIAKNIQYF	TGTGCCAGCTCAGGCCGGGACAGAATAGCCAAAAACATTCAGTACTTC
-	TRBV4-2	few	TRBJ2-7	CASSQASGLQHEQYF	TGTGCCAGCAGCCAAGCCTCGGGACTCCAACACGAGCAGTACTTC
-	TRBV29-1	few	TRBJ2-1	CSANPGTNINNEQFF	TGCAGCGCTAACCCCGGGACCAACATAAACAATGAGCAGTTCTTC
TRBD1	TRBV6-1	few	TRBJ2-6	CASSRPTGGRVTGANVLTF	TGTGCCAGCAGCCGTCCAACAGGGGGTCGGGTGACTGGGGCCAACGTCCTGACTTTC
-	TRBV3-1	few	TRBJ2-7	CASSQDWTGEQYF	TGTGCCAGCAGCCAAGATTGGACTGGCGAGCAGTACTTC
-	TRBV5-1	few	TRBJ2-1	CASSLARLGGVDPNEQFF	TGCGCCAGCAGCTTGGCCCGACTGGGTGGTGTAGACCCCAATGAGCAGTTCTTC